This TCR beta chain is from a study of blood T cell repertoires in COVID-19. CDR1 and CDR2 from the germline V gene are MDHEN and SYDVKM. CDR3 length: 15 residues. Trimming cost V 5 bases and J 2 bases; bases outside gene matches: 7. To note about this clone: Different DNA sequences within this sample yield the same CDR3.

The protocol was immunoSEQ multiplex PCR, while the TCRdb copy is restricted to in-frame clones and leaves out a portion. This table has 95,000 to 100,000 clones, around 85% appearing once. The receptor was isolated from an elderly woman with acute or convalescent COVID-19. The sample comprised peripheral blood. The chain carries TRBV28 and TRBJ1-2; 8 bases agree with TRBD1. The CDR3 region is CASSPRTGLNYGYTF. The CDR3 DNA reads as TGTGCCAGCAGTCCCCGGACAGGGTTGAACTATGGCTACACCTTC.